The rows below give T cell receptor beta chains drawn from one sample of a study of patients and donors after allogeneic stem cell transplantation. TCRdb ran MiXCR on the RT-PCR reads and lists one entry per CDR3 protein. The table records approximately 220,000 distinct CDR3 sequences, around two fifths of them present only once. The sample was blood, either unsorted or a sorted T cell fraction (not recorded which). Source of these receptors: a human donor who was either an allogeneic HSCT recipient or a stem cell or donor lymphocyte infusion donor (not recorded which). It is not recorded whose cells these are; they may come from a transplant donor. The CDR3 runs from the conserved cysteine through the conserved F or W. The D gene is left open where the match is weak. Some rows have no size entry. The others give once, few or many, or a class for an expanded clone.

v_gene	d_gene	abundance	j_gene	CDR3nt	CDR3aa
TRBV12-3/TRBV12-4	.	.	TRBJ1-2	TGTGCCAGCAGTTTAGATAGAAAGGGCGTCGGCATCTATGGCTACACCTTC	CASSLDRKGVGIYGYTF
TRBV20-1	TRBD1	few	TRBJ1-2	TGCAGTGCTAGGTACCGGGACAGGGTTCCTGGCTACACCTTC	CSARYRDRVPGYTF
TRBV27	.	.	TRBJ2-3	TGTGCCAGCAGGCGCCGGACAGAGTATCCTGGGGCAGATACGCAGTATTTT	CASRRRTEYPGADTQYF
TRBV28	.	.	TRBJ1-1	TGTGCCAGCAGCCATAACACTGAAGCTTTCTTT	CASSHNTEAFF
TRBV14	.	.	TRBJ2-7	TGTGCCAGCAGCCAAGAATGGGGGCCGCGAGAGCAGTACTTC	CASSQEWGPREQYF
TRBV9	TRBD2	few	TRBJ2-1	TGTGCCAGCAGCGTAGCTAACAGCGGGGGTGTCAATGAGCAGTTCTTC	CASSVANSGGVNEQFF
TRBV4-3	.	once	TRBJ1-6	TGCGCCAGCAGCCAAGATTTGGGGACGGGGCATTCACCCCTCCACTTT	CASSQDLGTGHSPLHF
TRBV20-1	.	.	TRBJ1-1	TGCAGTGCCACAGACGGAGGGACTGAAGCTTTCTTT	CSATDGGTEAFF
TRBV12-3/TRBV12-4	.	.	TRBJ1-5	TGTGCCAGCAGTTTAGGACAGGACAATCAGCCCCAGCATTTT	CASSLGQDNQPQHF
TRBV7-9	.	few	TRBJ1-4	TGTGCCGCCGAGGGGTCAACTAATGAAAAACTGTTTTTT	CAAEGSTNEKLFF
TRBV6-1	.	once	TRBJ1-3	TGTGCCAGCAGCGCAACAGCGTCCTCTGGAAACACCATATATTTT	CASSATASSGNTIYF
TRBV9	.	.	TRBJ1-1	TGTGCCGGCAGCGAAGGCCGGGGGGGCTACACTGAAGCTTTCTTT	CAGSEGRGGYTEAFF
TRBV7-9	TRBD1	.	TRBJ1-2	TGTGCCAGCAGCAACAGGACAGGGGGGTACTATGGCTACACCTTC	CASSNRTGGYYGYTF
TRBV10-3	.	.	TRBJ2-7	TGTGCCATCAGTGACACGGTGGGGTCCTACGAGCAGTACTTC	CAISDTVGSYEQYF
TRBV2	TRBD2	.	TRBJ2-5	TGTGCCAGCAGTGTCCTAGCGGGTAGGGAAGAGACCCAGTACTTC	CASSVLAGREETQYF
TRBV27	.	once	TRBJ2-3	TGTGCCAGCAGCCGACACCATAGCACAGATACGCAGTATTTT	CASSRHHSTDTQYF
TRBV20-1	.	.	TRBJ2-7	TGCAGTGCTAGAGAGGTTGTAGGAGACCAAACCTTCTCCTACGAGCAGTACTTC	CSAREVVGDQTFSYEQYF
TRBV3-1	.	few	TRBJ2-5	TGTGCCAGCAGCCATCCCACAGGGCACCAAGAGACCCAGTACTTC	CASSHPTGHQETQYF
TRBV20-1	.	once	TRBJ2-3	TGCAGTGCGCGCCCCCATCGGGGTACGCAGTATTTT	CSARPHRGTQYF
TRBV25-1	.	.	TRBJ1-2	TGTGCCAGCAGTGAAAGACGAGGAGGCGGTGGCTACACCTTC	CASSERRGGGGYTF
TRBV28	TRBD1	.	TRBJ1-4	TGTGCCAGCAGCCTGACAGGGGCCGCCAATGAAAAACTGTTTTTT	CASSLTGAANEKLFF
TRBV27	.	.	TRBJ1-4	TGTGCCAGCAGTTTATTCGGGGGTTATGAAAAACTGTTTTTT	CASSLFGGYEKLFF
TRBV12-3/TRBV12-4	TRBD2	.	TRBJ2-1	TGTGCCAGTACCGGGACTAGCGGGGGCGATGGCCACAATGAGCAGTTCTTC	CASTGTSGGDGHNEQFF
TRBV19	.	few	TRBJ1-5	TGTGCCAGTAGTATATCGGGGAGTCTTGGCAATCAGCCCCAGCATTTT	CASSISGSLGNQPQHF
TRBV28	TRBD1	.	TRBJ2-7	TGTGCCAGCAGATGGCAGGGGGCTAGCTCCTACGAGCAGTACTTC	CASRWQGASSYEQYF